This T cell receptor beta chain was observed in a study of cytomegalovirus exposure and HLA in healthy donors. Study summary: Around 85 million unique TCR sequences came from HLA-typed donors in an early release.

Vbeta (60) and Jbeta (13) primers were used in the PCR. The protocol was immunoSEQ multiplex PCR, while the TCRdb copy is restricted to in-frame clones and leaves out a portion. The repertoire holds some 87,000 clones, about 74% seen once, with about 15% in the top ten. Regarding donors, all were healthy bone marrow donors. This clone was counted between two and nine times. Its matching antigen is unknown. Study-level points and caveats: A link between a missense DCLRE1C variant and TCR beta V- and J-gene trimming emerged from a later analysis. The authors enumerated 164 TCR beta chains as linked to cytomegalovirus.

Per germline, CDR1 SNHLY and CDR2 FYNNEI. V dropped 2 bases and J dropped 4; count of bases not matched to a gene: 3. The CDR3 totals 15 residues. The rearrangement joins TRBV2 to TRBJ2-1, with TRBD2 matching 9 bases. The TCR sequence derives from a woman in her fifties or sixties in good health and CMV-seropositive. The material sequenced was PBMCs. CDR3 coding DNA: TGTGCCAGCAGTGAACATAGCGGGGGTTACAATGAGCAGTTCTTC. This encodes CASSEHSGGYNEQFF.